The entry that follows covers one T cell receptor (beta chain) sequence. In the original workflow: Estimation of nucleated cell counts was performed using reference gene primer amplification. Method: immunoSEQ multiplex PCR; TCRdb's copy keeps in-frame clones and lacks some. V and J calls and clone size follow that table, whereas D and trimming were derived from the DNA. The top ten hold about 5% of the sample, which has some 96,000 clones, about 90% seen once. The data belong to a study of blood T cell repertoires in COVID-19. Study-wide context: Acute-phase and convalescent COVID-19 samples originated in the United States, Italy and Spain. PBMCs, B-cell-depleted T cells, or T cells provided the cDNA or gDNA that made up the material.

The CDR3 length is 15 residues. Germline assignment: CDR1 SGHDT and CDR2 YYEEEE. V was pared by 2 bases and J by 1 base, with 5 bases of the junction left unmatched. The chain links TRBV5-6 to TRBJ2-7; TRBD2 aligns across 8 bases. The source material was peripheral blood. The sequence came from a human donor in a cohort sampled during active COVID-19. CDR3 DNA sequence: TGTGCCAGCAGCTTAGCGGGAGTCGTTTCCTACGAGCAGTACTTC. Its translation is CASSLAGVVSYEQYF.